The 8 T cell receptor beta chains below were found in one sample sequenced in a study of blood T cell repertoires in COVID-19 (dated by TCRdb to 2018 to 2020). Preparation of the library involved the immunoSEQ multiplex PCR assay. The clones in this table, taken by TCRdb from immuneACCESS, are in-frame only. Not every clone is retained; where verified, under half of the shortfall comes from an unresolved V gene, and the cause of the rest is unknown. The sample table contains some 300,000 clones; only one count was recorded for around 90% of them. Clones ranked in the top ten supply around 0.92% of the sample. Sequencing input: PBMCs or T cells enriched from blood (not recorded which). Every receptor here comes from a woman aged 25 to 39 who had recovered from COVID-19.

V and J are TRBV7-9 and TRBJ2-7; TRBD1 agrees at 11 bases. CDR1 is SEHNR and CDR2 is FQNEAQ in the germline V gene (reference sequence). CDR3 length: 16 amino acids. Trimming took 5 bases from V and 1 from J; bases not matched to a gene: 7. CDR3 coding DNA: TGTGCCAGCAGCCCCGGGGACAGGGGGGGATCCTACGAGCAGTACTTC. The encoded protein is CASSPGDRGGSYEQYF.

The chain employs TRBV27 and TRBJ1-3; unclear D gene. The CDR3 has 18 amino acids. CDR1 and CDR2 from the germline V gene are MNHEY and SMNVEV (reference sequence). V lost 1 base and J lost 4, with 20 bases in between. The CDR3 region has the DNA TGTGCCAGCAGTTTATTTGGAGCGGGGTTCGGTACCGGAAACACCATATATTTT. This sequence encodes CASSLFGAGFGTGNTIYF.

This clone appeared a single time. The chain combines TRBV3-1 (or the pseudogene TRBV3-2) with TRBJ1-2, with 7 bases fitting TRBD1. The V and J ends lost 0 bases and 5 bases, in that order; junction bases with no gene match: 6. This CDR3 has 15 amino acids. From germline, CDR1 is LGHDT and CDR2 YNNKEL (reference sequence). CDR3 nucleotides: TGTGCCAGCAGCCAAGATCCTGAGGGGGCATATGGCTACACCTTC. Translating gives CASSQDPEGAYGYTF.

The chain is built from TRBV28 and TRBJ1-2; tentative D call: TRBD1 (5 bases). CDR3 length: 10 amino acids. V lost 5 bases and J lost 8, with 6 bases in between. CDR1 is MDHEN, CDR2 SYDVKM, per germline. This CDR3 reads CASSRGGYTF. CDR3 nucleotides: TGTGCCAGCAGTCGGGGGGGCTACACCTTC.

The chain has TRBV28 and TRBJ1-1; 7 bases map to TRBD1. Germline V gives CDR1 MDHEN, CDR2 SYDVKM. The V gene end was trimmed by 7 bases and the J gene end by 1 base; junction bases not matched to a gene: 6. The CDR3 has 14 amino acids. The CDR3 DNA reads as TGTGCCAGCATTTCGGGGACAGCGAACACTGAAGCTTTCTTT. Translated: CASISGTANTEAFF.

The rearrangement uses TRBV9 and TRBJ1-2; D perhaps matches TRBD1 (5 bases). The CDR3 length is 14 residues. Germline V gene sequence: CDR1 SGDLS, CDR2 YYNGEE. The V gene lost 4 bases and the J gene lost 1 base, with 11 bases spanning the gap. CDR3 in amino acids: CASSRAGLNYGYTF. The CDR3 coding sequence is TGTGCCAGCAGCCGCGCGGGGCTTAACTATGGCTACACCTTC.

CDR3 in DNA: TGCGCCAGCAGCCCTATCGGTAGTCCCGGGGAGCTGTTTTTT. This translates into CASSPIGSPGELFF. The chain employs TRBV4-1 and TRBJ2-2; no clear D. This CDR3 has 14 residues. V lost 4 bases and J lost 6, with 12 bases in between. Germline V gene sequence: CDR1 MGHRA, CDR2 YSYEKL.

This chain connects TRBV29-1 to TRBJ1-1, with D hard to call. This CDR3 region has 13 residues. Germline V gene lookup returns CDR1 SQVTM and CDR2 ANQGSEA. Trimming shortened V by 4 bases and J by 0 bases, and 9 bases separated the two germline ends. CDR3 DNA sequence: TGCAGCGTTGTTAACAGCATGAACACTGAAGCTTTCTTT. Translating it yields CSVVNSMNTEAFF.